A single sample is the source of the 28 T cell receptor beta chains below, sequenced in a study of radiotherapy plus CTLA-4 blockade in lung cancer (dated by TCRdb to the late 2010s). Library method: the immunoSEQ multiplex PCR assay. The table comes from immuneACCESS by way of TCRdb, which keeps in-frame sequences with V and J called. Part of the clones is missing from these tables; in studies checked, under half for an unresolved V gene and the rest for unknown reasons. The sample has tens of thousands of clones on record, around 63% of them singletons. The ten largest clones take up under 20% of the sample. Sequenced material: peripheral blood, taken from a patient treated with radiotherapy plus ipilimumab. Receptors originate from a human donor with non-small cell lung cancer who had a partial response to radiotherapy plus ipilimumab.

The chain employs TRBV6-6 and TRBJ2-2; 8 bases line up with TRBD2. The J segment lost 1 base and the V segment lost 8 bases, leaving 6 bases of the junction unmatched. The CDR3 is made up of 15 amino acids. The germline gives CDR1 MNHNY, CDR2 SVGAGI (reference sequence). DNA for the CDR3: TGTGCCAGCTCAGGCGCGGGGGGGAACACCGGGGAGCTGTTTTTT. The encoded protein is CASSGAGGNTGELFF.

This clone appeared a few times. The chain links TRBV7-4 to TRBJ2-2; D is undetermined. The V gene lost 5 bases and the J gene lost 4 bases, with 17 bases spanning the gap. This CDR3 is built from 16 residues. Germline V gives CDR1 SGHVT, CDR2 SQSDAQ. For the CDR3, the DNA is TGTGCCAGCAGCCGTTTGGCAACCACCAGCACCGGGGAGCTGTTTTTT. Its translation: CASSRLATTSTGELFF.

CDR3 loop: CASTLAGGQGAEGEKLFF. CDR3 DNA: TGTGCCAGTACCCTAGCCGGGGGACAGGGGGCCGAAGGTGAAAAACTGTTTTTT. This rearrangement joins TRBV19 to TRBJ1-4; TRBD1 agrees at 12 bases. Germline V gene data show CDR1 as LNHDA and CDR2 as SQIVND (reference sequence). The CDR3 extends over 18 amino acids. The trim removed 7 bases at V and 7 bases at J, leaving 16 bases unmatched.

The chain uses TRBV4-2 and TRBJ1-1, with D unclear. CDR1 is LGHNA, CDR2 YNFKEQ, per germline. The CDR3 totals 13 residues. V gave up 1 base and J gave up 7 bases, with 10 bases separating them. CDR3 sequence reads: CASSQVGMGEAFF. The CDR3 DNA sequence: TGTGCCAGCAGCCAAGTCGGGATGGGTGAAGCTTTCTTT.

V gene TRBV7-3 combines with J gene TRBJ2-1; a weak D match, TRBD2 (5 bases). Trimming removed 7 bases from V and 6 bases from J, with 13 bases in between. Germline assignment: CDR1 SGHTA and CDR2 FQGTGA. The CDR3 runs to 13 residues. CDR3 in amino acids: CASTGKAGNEQFF. The CDR3 bases are TGTGCCAGCACGGGAAAAGCAGGCAATGAGCAGTTCTTC. Full variable domain (rest looked up from reference TRBV7-3 and TRBJ2-1): GAGVSQTPSNKVTEKGKYVELRCDPISGHTALYWYRQSLGQGPEFLIYFQGTGAADDSGLPNDRFFAVRPEGSVSTLKIQRTERGDSAVYLCASTGKAGNEQFFGPGTRLTVL.

V gene TRBV2 combines with J gene TRBJ2-5; 10 bases agree with TRBD1. The J call may be wrong; the DNA end is better matched by TRBJ2-7. Germline lookup yields CDR1 SNHLY and CDR2 FYNNEI. This CDR3 is 15 amino acids long. The CDR3 region is CASSPDRGRFDEQYF. The CDR3 region has the DNA TGTGCCAGCAGCCCGGACAGGGGGAGGTTTGACGAGCAGTACTTC.

This clone was detected only once. The J gene is TRBJ2-5, the V gene TRBV5-6; D uncertain. Germline V gene data show CDR1 as SGHDT and CDR2 as YYEEEE. The ends were cut back, 0 bases at V and 6 bases at J, with 12 bases in the middle. The CDR3 loop spans 14 amino acids. The CDR3 DNA reads as TGTGCCAGCAGCTTGGAATTTGGCGGTAAGACCCAGTACTTC. This sequence encodes CASSLEFGGKTQYF.

Concerning this clone itself: The junction departs from germline at one end; a sequencing error may be responsible. The rearrangement links TRBV7-3 to TRBJ2-2; D gene uncertain. This CDR3 has 14 residues. Germline V lookup: CDR1 SGHTA, CDR2 FQGTGA. CDR3 coding DNA: TGTGCCAGCAAGGCTGGAGCGAATACCGGGGAGCTGTTTTTT. This translates into CASKAGANTGELFF.

In DNA form, the CDR3 reads TGTGCCAGCAGCTCATCGGGGGGGGACAATGAGCAGTTCTTC. Amino acids: CASSSSGGDNEQFF. This chain links TRBV5-4 with TRBJ2-1, with 8 nucleotides matching TRBD2. The trim removed 3 bases at V and 5 bases at J, leaving 4 bases unmatched. This CDR3 spans 14 amino acids. CDR1 is SGHNT, CDR2 YYREEE, per germline (reference sequence).

V and J are TRBV19 and TRBJ2-1; 11 positions agree with TRBD2. Germline V CDR1 and CDR2: LNHDA, SQIVND (reference sequence). The junction had 8 bases not matched to a gene; V was cut back by 5 bases and J by 5 bases. The CDR3 extends over 16 amino acids. CDR3 protein: CASSDRLTSGDNEQFF. In DNA, the CDR3 is TGTGCCAGTAGTGATCGACTGACTAGCGGGGACAATGAGCAGTTCTTC.

The rearrangement uses TRBV5-1 and TRBJ1-6; D unresolved. CDR3 length equals 15 residues. The V gene's germline CDR1 is SGHRS and CDR2 YFSETQ. Trimming pared 5 bases from V and 5 bases from J, leaving 14 bases between. CDR3: CASRLPDRDNSPLHF. CDR3 sequence (DNA): TGCGCCAGCAGGTTGCCCGATCGGGATAATTCACCCCTCCACTTT.

The chain carries TRBV30 and TRBJ1-5, with D perhaps matching TRBD1 (5 bases). The V gene's germline CDR1 is GTSNPN and CDR2 SVGIG (reference sequence). This CDR3 comprises 13 residues. The V end lost 1 base, the J end lost 5 bases, and 9 bases lay between the germline ends. CDR3 sequence (DNA): TGTGCCTGGAGTGGAGGGGAGGATCAGCCCCAGCATTTT. It yields the protein CAWSGGEDQPQHF.

The genes are TRBV6-1 and TRBJ2-1, with D possibly matching TRBD2 (6 bases). The CDR3 covers 15 residues. From germline, CDR1 is MNHNS and CDR2 SASEGT. The V end lost 0 bases, the J end lost 5 bases, and 11 bases lay between the germline ends. The CDR3 region is CASSEAPGLNNEQFF. Written as DNA, the CDR3 is TGTGCCAGCAGTGAAGCGCCGGGACTTAACAATGAGCAGTTCTTC.

The genes are TRBV6-1 and TRBJ2-7; 8 nucleotides agree with TRBD1. This CDR3 has 14 amino acids. Germline trimming cut 6 bases from V and 4 bases from J; bases unmatched to any gene: 8. Germline values: CDR1 MNHNS, CDR2 SASEGT. The CDR3 loop reads CASRGQGGGYEQYF. DNA of the CDR3: TGTGCCAGCAGAGGACAGGGAGGAGGATACGAGCAGTACTTC.

CDR3 residues: CASSLGGPETQYF. The CDR3 DNA is TGCGCCAGCAGCCTGGGGGGCCCAGAGACCCAGTACTTC. This rearrangement joins TRBV5-1 to TRBJ2-5; D may correspond to TRBD1 or TRBD2 (6 bases each). V was cut by 4 bases and J by 4 bases, with 11 bases left in between. The CDR3 consists of 13 residues. CDR1 is SGHRS and CDR2 is YFSETQ in the germline V gene.

The rearrangement links TRBV18 to TRBJ1-1; D unclear. The germline gives CDR1 KGHSH, CDR2 LQKENI. The length of the CDR3 is 13 residues. V lost 1 base and J 2 bases, leaving 5 bases between the germline ends. This CDR3 reads CASSPHKNTEAFF. The CDR3 nucleotides are TGTGCCAGCTCACCACACAAAAACACTGAAGCTTTCTTT.

This chain links TRBV25-1 with TRBJ2-7; perhaps TRBD1 as D (6 bases). The J call may be incorrect, as the DNA end agrees better with TRBJ2-1. The length of the CDR3 is 15 residues. Germline V lookup: CDR1 MGHDK, CDR2 SYGVNS. The CDR3: CASSDWGPHGYEQFF. The CDR3 coding sequence is TGTGCCAGCAGTGATTGGGGGCCCCACGGCTATGAGCAGTTCTTC.

The rearrangement joins TRBV5-1 to TRBJ2-5; 8 positions agree with TRBD1. This CDR3 is 17 amino acids long. Germline CDR1 SGHRS, CDR2 YFSETQ. Trimming removed 0 bases from V and 4 bases from J; junction bases left unmatched: 11. The CDR3 bases are TGCGCCAGCAGCTTGGCCAAACGGCTACAGGGGGGAGAGACCCAGTACTTC. Its protein is CASSLAKRLQGGETQYF.

The rearrangement joins TRBV4-3 to TRBJ1-2; D is unresolved. Germline V gene data show CDR1 as LGHNA and CDR2 as YSLEER. The CDR3 is made up of 15 amino acids. V was cut by 0 bases and J by 1 base, with 9 bases left in between. CDR3 DNA sequence: TGCGCCAGCAGCCAAGATTCACAGATTAACTATGGCTACACCTTC. Protein product: CASSQDSQINYGYTF.

There are a few counts of this clone. Relative to the germline gene, one junction end is altered; a read error may explain this. The rearrangement uses TRBV7-7 and TRBJ2-5, with D possibly being TRBD2 (6 bases). Germline V CDR1 and CDR2: SSHAT, FNYEAQ (reference sequence). The CDR3 contains 13 residues. CDR3 residues: CASSRGWGETQYF. CDR3 sequence (DNA): TGTGCTAGCAGCCGGGGGTGGGGAGAGACCCAGTACTTC. The entire variable domain, with the rest obtained from reference TRBV7-7 and TRBJ2-5, is as follows: GAGVSQSPRYKVTKRGQDVTLRCDPISSHATLYWYQQALGQGPEFLTYFNYEAQPDKSGLPSDRFSAERPEGSISTLTIQRTEQRDSAMYRCASSRGWGETQYFGPGTRLLVL.

The chain couples TRBV25-1 to TRBJ2-2, with D possibly matching TRBD1 (5 bases). The CDR3 runs to 12 residues. V was shortened by 6 bases and J by 6 bases, with 8 bases between the two germline ends. CDR1 is MGHDK and CDR2 is SYGVNS in the germline V gene. The CDR3 is CASSLRAGELFF. CDR3 coding DNA: TGTGCCAGCAGCCTCAGGGCCGGGGAGCTGTTTTTT.

This chain connects TRBV5-5 to TRBJ2-3, with a possible D match to TRBD1 (6 bases). Trimming stripped 4 bases from V and 1 base from J, with 16 bases between. Germline CDR1 SGHKS, CDR2 YYEKEE (reference sequence). This CDR3 has 16 amino acids. The DNA for the CDR3 is TGTGCCAGCAGCCCCTCGTGGGGGCGCGGCACAGATACGCAGTATTTT. Amino acid sequence: CASSPSWGRGTDTQYF.

CDR3 sequence: CASSPPEGSNQPQHF. The CDR3 DNA reads as TGCGCCAGCAGTCCCCCCGAGGGCAGCAATCAGCCCCAGCATTTT. The chain couples TRBV23-1 to TRBJ1-5; D gene unclear. TRBV23-1 carries the ORF label, with uncertain function. The CDR3 runs 15 residues. Trimming took 4 bases from V and 1 from J, leaving 11 bases between them.

This clone was counted a few times. The V and J genes are TRBV7-2 and TRBJ1-5; tentatively, D is TRBD1 (5 bases). The CDR3 consists of 16 residues. The V gene lost 6 bases and the J gene lost 0 bases, with 15 bases spanning the gap. CDR1 SGHTA and CDR2 FQGNSA come from the germline V gene. CDR3 amino acids: CASRTGPPYSNQPQHF. The CDR3 DNA reads as TGTGCCAGCAGAACAGGTCCCCCATATAGCAATCAGCCCCAGCATTTT.

This clone has more than one count but fewer than ten. The V call is TRBV7-2, the J call TRBJ2-7, with D maybe TRBD1 (5 bases). Germline values: CDR1 SGHTA, CDR2 FQGNSA. Trimming shortened V by 1 base and J by 6 bases, and 13 bases separated the two germline ends. The CDR3 loop spans 14 amino acids. In nucleotides, the CDR3 is TGTGCCAGCAGCTTAGGCATAAAGGGGCGCGAGCAGTACTTC. It codes for CASSLGIKGREQYF.

The DNA of the CDR3 is TGTGCCAGCAGCTTAGACAGTAATTCACCCCTCCACTTT. This sequence encodes CASSLDSNSPLHF. V is TRBV7-3 and J is TRBJ1-6, with D maybe TRBD1 (5 bases). V was pared by 2 bases and J by 6 bases, with 5 bases between. Germline V gene lookup returns CDR1 SGHTA and CDR2 FQGTGA. This CDR3 is 13 amino acids long.

This sequence joins TRBV5-4 and TRBJ2-1; 9 bases match TRBD2. Germline CDR1 reads SGHNT; CDR2 reads YYREEE (reference sequence). The ends lost 0 bases at V and 6 bases at J; junction bases unmatched: 4. The CDR3 runs to 15 residues. CDR3 residues: CASSLVGREGNEQFF. CDR3 nucleotide sequence: TGTGCCAGCAGCTTGGTCGGGCGGGAGGGCAATGAGCAGTTCTTC.

The chain joins TRBV29-1 to TRBJ1-4; a weak D match, TRBD1 (6 bases). This CDR3 comprises 15 residues. Between the trimmed V and J ends, which lost 3 bases and 0 bases, there was a span of 11 bases. Germline loops: CDR1 SQVTM, CDR2 ANQGSEA. CDR3 amino acids: CSVELDSSTNEKLFF. The CDR3 DNA reads as TGCAGCGTTGAGCTGGACAGCTCAACTAATGAAAAACTGTTTTTT.